This TCR beta chain was observed in a study of blood T cells in healthy people across ages. Notes on this clonotype: Its antigen is not identified.

Through a sample-barcoded 5' primer and a J-beta primer mix, a second PCR was run for roughly 6 to 12 cycles. Every sample gave at least 3 million paired-end reads containing CDR3. TCRdb redid the calling of the 5' RACE reads with MiXCR, one entry per CDR3 protein. The sample contains roughly 1.4 million distinct CDR3 sequences, approximately 59% of which appear only once. Study findings and constraints: Diversity was higher, and naive CD4+ cells more numerous, in long-lived donors than in aged donors.

Extractions gave at least 5.5 micrograms of total RNA per sample. The source is a man younger than 35 in good health. Sequencing was done on a sample of blood.

In DNA form, the CDR3 reads TGTGCCAGCAGTGAAATCACAGGGCAAGAGACCCAGTACTTC. It codes for CASSEITGQETQYF. The V and J genes are TRBV6-1 and TRBJ2-5; TRBD1 might be the D (6 bases). Trimming removed 2 bases from V and 2 bases from J, with 9 bases in between. The CDR3 length is 14 residues. CDR1 and CDR2 from the germline V gene are MNHNS and SASEGT.